This TCR beta chain was retrieved from a study of graft-versus-host responses after intestinal transplantation. Overall study context: All of the recipients had induction that used anti-thymocyte globulin, then tacrolimus and steroids for approximately 3 years.

V lost 3 bases and J 5 bases, leaving 11 bases between the germline ends. Germline assignment: CDR1 LNHDA and CDR2 SQIVND (reference sequence). This CDR3 has 13 residues. The table came from immunoSEQ multiplex PCR; TCRdb's copy has only in-frame clones and leaves some out. The data show 65,000 to 90,000 clones, around 92% seen once. Concerning this clone itself: What it binds is not known.

Study findings and constraints: Among recipient marrow samples, GvH clones were found; some appeared first in ileum or blood. Where graft-donor T cell macrochimerism was present, patients had high graft-versus-host to host-versus-graft clonal ratios in allografts.

Sequencing used unstimulated CD8+ T cells sorted from spleen or lymph node cells, obtained before transplant. This chain connects TRBV19 to TRBJ2-7; maybe TRBD1 (6 bases). The source is a human donor who was the organ donor for an intestinal transplant. Here the CDR3 reads CASSMSSGDEQYF. DNA of the CDR3: TGTGCCAGTAGTATGAGTTCAGGGGACGAGCAGTACTTC.